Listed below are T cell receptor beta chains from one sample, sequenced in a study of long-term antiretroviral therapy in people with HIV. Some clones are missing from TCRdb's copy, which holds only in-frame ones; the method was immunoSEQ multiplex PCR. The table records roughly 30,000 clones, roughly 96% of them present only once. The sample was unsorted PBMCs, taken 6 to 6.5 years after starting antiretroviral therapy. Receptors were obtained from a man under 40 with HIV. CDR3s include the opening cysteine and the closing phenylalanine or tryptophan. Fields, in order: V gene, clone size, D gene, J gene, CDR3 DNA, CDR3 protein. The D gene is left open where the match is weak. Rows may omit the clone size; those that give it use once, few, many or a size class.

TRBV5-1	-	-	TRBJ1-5	TGCGCCAGCGTTACCCCCGGGTCCTGGAATCAGCCCCAGCATTTT	CASVTPGSWNQPQHF
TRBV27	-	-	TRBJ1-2	TGTGCCAGCAGTGTCAGGGCTAACTATGGCTACACCTTC	CASSVRANYGYTF
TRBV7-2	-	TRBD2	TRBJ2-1	TGTGCCAGCAGCTTTAGCGGGGGGACCAACAATGAGCAGTTCTTC	CASSFSGGTNNEQFF
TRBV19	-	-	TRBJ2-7	TGTGCCAGTAGGTGTAGGGCCTACGAGCAGTACTTC	CASRCRAYEQYF
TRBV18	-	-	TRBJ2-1	TGTGCCAGCTCACCCCGGAGTAATGAGCAGTTCTTC	CASSPRSNEQFF
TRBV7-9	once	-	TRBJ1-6	TGTGCCAGCAGCCCAGCTGGGGGGACCTATAATTCACCCCTCCACTTT	CASSPAGGTYNSPLHF
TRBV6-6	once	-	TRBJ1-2	TGTGCCAGCAGTTACTCGAATCAGGGTGGTGATCGTGGCTACACCTTC	CASSYSNQGGDRGYTF
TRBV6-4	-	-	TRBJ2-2	TGTGCCAGCAGTGATGGAGACACCGGGGAGCTGTTTTTT	CASSDGDTGELFF
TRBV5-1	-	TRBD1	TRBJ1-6	TGCGCCAGCAGAAGACAGGGGGCGGATTCACCCCTCCACTTT	CASRRQGADSPLHF
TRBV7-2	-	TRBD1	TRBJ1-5	TGTGCCAGCAGCCTCGGGACAGGGGGCTATAGCAATCAGCCCCAGCATTTT	CASSLGTGGYSNQPQHF
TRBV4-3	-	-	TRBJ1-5	TGCGCCAGCAGCCAAGCTCGTCCGACTGATAGCAATCAGCCCCAGCATTTT	CASSQARPTDSNQPQHF
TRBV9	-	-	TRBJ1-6	TGTGCCAGCAGCCCCGGACCGAGCTATAATTCACCCCTCCACTTT	CASSPGPSYNSPLHF
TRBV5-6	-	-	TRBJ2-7	TGTGCCAGCAGAGGGCCCAGGGAGCCCTCCTACGAGCAGTACTTC	CASRGPREPSYEQYF
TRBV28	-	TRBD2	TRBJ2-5	TGTGCCAGCAGTCCCAACCAGTTTATGCGGGAGGAGACCCAGTACTTC	CASSPNQFMREETQYF
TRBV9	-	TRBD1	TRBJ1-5	TGTGCCAGCAGCCTCCAGGGGGCTGGCCAGCCCCAGCATTTT	CASSLQGAGQPQHF
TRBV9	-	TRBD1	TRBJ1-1	TGTGCCAGCAGCGTAGGGGCCGACAGGGGGCGGACTGAAGCTTTCTTT	CASSVGADRGRTEAFF
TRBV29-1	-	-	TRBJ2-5	TGCAGCGTTGAAGTTGTGTACCAAGAGACCCAGTACTTC	CSVEVVYQETQYF
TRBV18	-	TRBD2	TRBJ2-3	TGTGCCAGCTCCCCCAGACTAGCGGGAGCGTCGGGGGATACGCAGTATTTT	CASSPRLAGASGDTQYF
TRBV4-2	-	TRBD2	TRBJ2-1	TGTGCCAGCAGCCAATGGTATGGCGGGAGGGCCAGAAATGAGCAGTTCTTC	CASSQWYGGRARNEQFF
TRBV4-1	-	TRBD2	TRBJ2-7	TGCGCCAGCAGCCCCCGGGTAGCGGGAGCACCCTACGAGCAGTACTTC	CASSPRVAGAPYEQYF
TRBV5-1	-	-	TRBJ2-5	TGCGCCAGCAGCTTAATTGGACGGGGCCAAGAGACCCAGTACTTC	CASSLIGRGQETQYF
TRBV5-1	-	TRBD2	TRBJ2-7	TGCGCCAGCAGCATTAGCGGGGGATCCTACGAGCAGTACTTC	CASSISGGSYEQYF
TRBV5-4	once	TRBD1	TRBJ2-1	TGTGCCAGCAGCGTAGGACAGGGTGCCTACAATGAGCAGTTCTTC	CASSVGQGAYNEQFF
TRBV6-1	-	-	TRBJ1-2	TGTGCCAGCAGTGATCTGGGGGGGGCCTATGGCTACACCTTC	CASSDLGGAYGYTF
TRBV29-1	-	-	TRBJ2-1	TGCAGCGTTGCCGGGAGCTCCTACAATGAGCAGTTCTTC	CSVAGSSYNEQFF
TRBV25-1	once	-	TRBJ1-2	TGTGCCAGCAGTGAAACGTACGGGGAGGGCTACACCTTC	CASSETYGEGYTF
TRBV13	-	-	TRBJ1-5	TGTGCCAGCAGCTTAGGATCGGCTAGCAATCAGCCCCAGCATTTT	CASSLGSASNQPQHF
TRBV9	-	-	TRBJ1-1	TGTGCCAGCAGCGTAGCTGGGGGGGAAGCTTTCTTT	CASSVAGGEAFF
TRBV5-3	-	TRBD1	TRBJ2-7	TGTGCCAGAAGCTTGAGAGGGACAGGGGCCTACGAGCAGTACTTC	CARSLRGTGAYEQYF
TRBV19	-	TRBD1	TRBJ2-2	TGTGCCGGCGGGACAGGGAACACCGGGGAGCTGTTTTTT	CAGGTGNTGELFF
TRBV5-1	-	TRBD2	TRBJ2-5	TGCGCCAGCAGCTTGGCCAGGCTACGGGGTCTAGCGGGGAAAGAGACCCAGTACTTC	CASSLARLRGLAGKETQYF
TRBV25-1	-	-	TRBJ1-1	TGTGCCAGCAGTGACACCTCGAGCAGGGCGAACACTGAAGCTTTCTTT	CASSDTSSRANTEAFF
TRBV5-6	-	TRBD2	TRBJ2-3	TGTGCCAGCAGCTTAACTAGCGGGAGTTCAGTAGATACGCAGTATTTT	CASSLTSGSSVDTQYF
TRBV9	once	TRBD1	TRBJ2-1	TGTGCCAGCAGCGGACGGACAGGGGGCCTTGAGCAGTTCTTC	CASSGRTGGLEQFF
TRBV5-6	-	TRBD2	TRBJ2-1	TGTGCCAGCAACTACGGGGGGGAGCAGTTCTTC	CASNYGGEQFF
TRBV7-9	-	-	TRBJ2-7	TGTGCCAGCACCGTCGATCGGGACCCTTCCTACGAGCAGTACTTC	CASTVDRDPSYEQYF
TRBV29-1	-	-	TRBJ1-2	TGCAGCGTACTCCCTAGGGGCGCGGTTGGCTACACCTTC	CSVLPRGAVGYTF
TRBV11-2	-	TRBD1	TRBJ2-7	TGTGCCAGCAGCCCTCCGGGACAGTCCTACGAGCAGTACTTC	CASSPPGQSYEQYF
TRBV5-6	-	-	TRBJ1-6	TGTGCCAGCAGCGCGTTAGGGGGGCCCCTCCACTTT	CASSALGGPLHF
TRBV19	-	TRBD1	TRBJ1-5	TGTGCCAGTAGCAGGGGGCGATACGGCAATCAGCCCCAGCATTTT	CASSRGRYGNQPQHF
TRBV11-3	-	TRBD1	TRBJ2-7	TGTGCCAGCAGCTTAGATAGGGGGGGACAGGGGCCCTACGAGCAGTACTTC	CASSLDRGGQGPYEQYF
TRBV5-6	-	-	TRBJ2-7	TGTGCCAGCAGCTTGTCCGGGAGCCACGAGCAGTACTTC	CASSLSGSHEQYF